The sequence of this TCR beta chain was determined in a study of graft-versus-host responses after intestinal transplantation. Turning to the study itself: Anti-thymocyte globulin induction was given to all recipients, followed by tacrolimus and steroids for around three years.

Here immunoSEQ multiplex PCR was the method, and the copy in TCRdb shows in-frame clones only, minus some. The sample includes some 90,000 clones, roughly 90% seen only once; the top ten take approximately 0.11%. Findings of the study overall: When patients had graft-donor T cell macrochimerism, their allografts held high graft-versus-host to host-versus-graft clonal ratios. Peak circulating GvH clone levels tracked with early post-transplant HvG declines.

CDR1 and CDR2 from the germline V gene are SNHLY and FYNNEI. Trimming took off 11 bases at V and 5 bases at J, with 24 bases between the two ends. CDR3 size: 15 residues. Concerning this clone itself: No antigen is known for it.

Specimen: unstimulated CD4+ T cells sorted from spleen or lymph node cells, collected before intestinal transplant. This clonotype was obtained from a human donor who received an intestinal transplant. The gene calls are TRBV2 and TRBJ2-5; tentatively, D is TRBD2 (6 bases). The DNA of the CDR3 is TGTGCCTGCCAAAACCGGGACGGGGGTCGGGAGACCCAGTACTTC. Residues: CACQNRDGGRETQYF. The whole variable domain, filled in from reference TRBV2 and TRBJ2-5, reads EPEVTQTPSHQVTQMGQEVILRCVPISNHLYFYWYRQILGQKVEFLVSFYNNEISEKSEIFDDQFSVERPDGSNFTLKIRSTKLEDSAMYFCACQNRDGGRETQYFGPGTRLLVL.